The T cell receptor beta chain under discussion was sequenced for a study of blood T cell repertoires in COVID-19. Measured with immunoSEQ multiplex PCR; TCRdb has only the in-frame clones, and not every one. The sample contains approximately 210,000 clones, around 89% of which appear only once. V gave up 3 bases and J gave up 0 bases; unmatched junction bases: 5. The CDR3 extends over 16 amino acids. Germline assignment: CDR1 SGDLS and CDR2 YYNGEE. This clonotype was sampled from a woman between 40 and 50 years old with acute or convalescent COVID-19. The chain carries TRBV9 and TRBJ2-3; 9 bases fit TRBD2. Sequenced input: peripheral blood. The CDR3 here is CASSGQRGASTDTQYF. DNA of the CDR3: TGTGCCAGCAGCGGGCAGCGGGGGGCTAGCACAGATACGCAGTATTTT.